This T cell receptor (beta chain) was captured in a study of beta chain features in type 1 diabetes. This clone turned up a few times. The CDR3 loop spans 15 amino acids. V lost 0 bases to trimming and J lost 4 bases, with 11 bases between them. Germline V gives CDR1 SGHRS, CDR2 YFSETQ. All of the isolated RNA was reverse transcribed, so expressed TCRB transcripts were sequenced. This table comes from immunoSEQ multiplex PCR, and its TCRdb copy is limited to in-frame clones, with some not included. The sample holds about 110,000 clones, 30% to 40% seen once. Sequencing was carried out using stem cell memory CD4+ T cells from blood. This receptor was identified in a woman aged 18-29 years in good health. The chain joins TRBV5-1 to TRBJ2-4; no clear D. The CDR3 DNA follows: TGCGCCAGCAGCTTGGGGGCCACAAGTAAAAACATTCAGTACTTC. Amino acid sequence: CASSLGATSKNIQYF.